This TCR beta chain emerged from a study of blood T cell repertoires in COVID-19. Study overall: The United States, Italy and Spain provided the acute and convalescent COVID-19 samples. Nucleic acid was either cDNA or gDNA, and it came from T cells, B-cell-depleted T cells, or PBMCs.

In the original processing: How many nucleated cells were present was estimated from reference gene primer amplification. TCRdb's copy holds only in-frame clones and misses some; the assay was immunoSEQ multiplex PCR. V, J and clone size are taken as reported in that table, and D and trimming were inferred from the DNA itself. Of more than 150,000 clones in the sample, about nine tenths were seen once. The CDR3 extends over 14 amino acids. The germline CDR1 and CDR2 sequences are SGHTA and FQGNSA. Trimming left V 5 bases short and J 4 bases short, with 15 bases between. Input material: peripheral blood. The chain employs TRBV7-2 and TRBJ2-7; a weak D match, TRBD2 (7 bases). This clonotype was sampled from a man in his sixties or seventies with active or convalescent COVID-19. The CDR3 sequence: CASSRDNGRYEQYF. The CDR3 DNA reads as TGTGCCAGCAGCCGGGACAACGGGAGGTACGAGCAGTACTTC.